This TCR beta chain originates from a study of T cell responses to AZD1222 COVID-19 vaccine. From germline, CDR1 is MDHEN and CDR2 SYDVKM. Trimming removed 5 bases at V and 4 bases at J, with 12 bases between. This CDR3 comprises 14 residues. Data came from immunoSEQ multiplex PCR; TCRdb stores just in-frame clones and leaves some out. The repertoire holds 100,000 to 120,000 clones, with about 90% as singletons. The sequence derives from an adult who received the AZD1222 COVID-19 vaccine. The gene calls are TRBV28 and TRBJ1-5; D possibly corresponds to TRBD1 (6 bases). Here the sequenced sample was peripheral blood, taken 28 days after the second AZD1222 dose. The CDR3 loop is CASSLRGWNQPQHF. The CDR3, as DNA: TGTGCCAGCAGTCTAAGGGGGTGGAATCAGCCCCAGCATTTT. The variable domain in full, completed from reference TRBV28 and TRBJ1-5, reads DVKVTQSSRYLVKRTGEKVFLECVQDMDHENMFWYRQDPGLGLRLIYFSYDVKMKEKGDIPEGYSVSREKKERFSLILESASTNQTSMYLCASSLRGWNQPQHFGDGTRLSIL.